The following is a T cell receptor beta chain sequence with its context. This record comes from a study of blood T cell repertoires in COVID-19. Overall study: The study drew acute and convalescent COVID-19 samples from the United States, Italy and Spain. Sources were T cells, B-cell-depleted T cells, or PBMCs; the material itself was cDNA or gDNA.

Original processing methods: Amplification from reference gene primers served as the basis for estimated nucleated cell counts. Measured with immunoSEQ multiplex PCR; TCRdb has only the in-frame clones, and not every one. That table gives V, J and clone size, and the DNA gave D and trimming. Of approximately 190,000 clones listed, around four fifths are singletons. Sequencing input: peripheral blood. The TCR comes from a human donor with acute or convalescent COVID-19. The donor label of this sample is uncertain.

In DNA form, the CDR3 reads TGTGCCAGCAGTTACGTCCAGGGCGGCACCGGGGAGCTGTTTTTT. Translated: CASSYVQGGTGELFF. The V and J genes are TRBV6-5 and TRBJ2-2; perhaps TRBD1 as D (5 bases). The CDR3 has 15 amino acids. The V and J ends lost 2 bases and 4 bases respectively, with 11 bases between them. Germline V CDR1 and CDR2: MNHEY, SVGAGI.